One and the same sample provided the 15 T cell receptor beta chains below, sequenced in a study of blood T cell repertoires in COVID-19. Here immunoSEQ multiplex PCR was the method, and the copy in TCRdb shows in-frame clones only, minus some. Of just over 300,000 clones listed, 87% are singletons. The sample consisted of peripheral blood. Receptor source: a young man with active or convalescent COVID-19.

This clone showed up just a few times. This chain joins TRBV19 and TRBJ1-3, with TRBD1 as a possible D gene (6 bases). Looked up from germline, CDR1 is LNHDA and CDR2 is SQIVND (reference sequence). The CDR3 has 14 residues. V gave up 4 bases and J gave up 0 bases, with 7 bases separating them. The CDR3 nucleotides read TGTGCCAGTAGTACAGGGGTCTCTGGAAACACCATATATTTT. As protein: CASSTGVSGNTIYF.

This clone has a single count. The rearrangement uses TRBV19 and TRBJ1-5, with 7 bases lining up with TRBD1. V shed 7 bases, J shed 12 bases, and the junction held 21 bases outside the gene matches. The CDR3 has 16 residues. Germline loops: CDR1 LNHDA, CDR2 SQIVND (reference sequence). Here the CDR3 DNA reads TGTGCCAGTAAAAAAGGGACAGCGGATAGGCCAGATCTCCAGCATTTT. The encoded protein is CASKKGTADRPDLQHF.

V usage is TRBV10-3 and J usage is TRBJ2-1, with 9 positions matching TRBD2. V dropped 2 bases and J dropped 2; count of bases not matched to a gene: 4. CDR1 is ENHRY and CDR2 is SYGVKD in the germline V gene. The CDR3 extends over 16 amino acids. The CDR3 nucleotides are TGTGCCATCAGTGAGGGTCTAGCGGGAACCTACAATGAGCAGTTCTTC. The encoded protein is CAISEGLAGTYNEQFF.

V gene TRBV27 combines with J gene TRBJ2-7, with TRBD1 identical over 8 bases. Germline V gene data show CDR1 as MNHEY and CDR2 as SMNVEV (reference sequence). V was pared by 5 bases and J by 2 bases, with 5 bases of the junction left unmatched. The CDR3 is 14 residues long. This CDR3 reads CASSPLGQAYEQYF. The CDR3 DNA is TGTGCCAGCAGTCCTTTGGGACAGGCCTACGAGCAGTACTTC.

The DNA for the CDR3 is TGTGCCAGCAGCTTAGACACGGGGACCGGGGAGCTGTTTTTT. This encodes CASSLDTGTGELFF. The chain has TRBV7-6 and TRBJ2-2, with a tentative D call TRBD2 (5 bases). CDR1 is SGHVS and CDR2 is FNYEAQ in the germline V gene. The CDR3 sequence is 14 residues long. The V and J ends lost 1 base and 5 bases respectively, with 8 bases between them.

V usage is TRBV6-1 and J usage is TRBJ2-7, with TRBD1 matching 12 bases. V lost 1 base and J lost 7; bases outside the gene matches: 8. In germline, CDR1 is MNHNS, CDR2 SASEGT. The CDR3 covers 16 residues. Here the CDR3 DNA reads TGTGCCAGCAGTGAAGTGGGGACAGGGGGCTTCGGTGAGCAGTACTTC. Translated, it gives CASSEVGTGGFGEQYF.

The chain is built from TRBV2 and TRBJ2-7; TRBD1 is a possible D gene (5 bases). CDR3 length equals 13 residues. The germline gives CDR1 SNHLY, CDR2 FYNNEI. With 5 bases removed from V and 2 bases from J, the gap between germline ends came to 10 bases. Here the CDR3 reads CASSPDSPYEQYF. CDR3 in DNA: TGTGCCAGCAGTCCCGACAGTCCCTACGAGCAGTACTTC.

This sequence joins TRBV4-1 and TRBJ2-2; TRBD2 might be the D (5 bases). CDR1 and CDR2 (germline): MGHRA, YSYEKL. V was pared by 2 bases and J by 6 bases, with 16 bases between. This CDR3 region has 16 residues. The CDR3 protein is CASSQTSRGGPGELFF. The CDR3 bases are TGCGCCAGCAGCCAAACCAGCCGGGGTGGTCCCGGGGAGCTGTTTTTT.

The chain couples TRBV2 to TRBJ2-7; D not certain. CDR3 length: 12 amino acids. CDR1 is SNHLY and CDR2 is FYNNEI in the germline V gene. V was clipped by 7 bases and J by 4 bases, with 11 bases between them. CDR3 DNA: TGTGCCAGCACCGACAACATATACGAGCAGTACTTC. Protein: CASTDNIYEQYF.

This chain joins TRBV19 and TRBJ2-3, with D possibly TRBD2 on 7 matching bases. V lost 1 base, J lost 5 bases, and 13 bases lay in between. In germline, CDR1 is LNHDA, CDR2 SQIVND (reference sequence). This CDR3 is built from 15 residues. The CDR3 loop is CASSIAGGGEDTQYF. Here the CDR3 DNA reads TGTGCCAGTAGTATAGCTGGCGGGGGCGAAGATACGCAGTATTTT.

This clone was observed a few times. This chain links TRBV21-1 with TRBJ2-7; TRBD2, the D gene given by the table, was not confirmed from the DNA. TRBV21-1 constitutes a pseudogene. This CDR3 region has 16 residues. CDR3 in DNA: TGTGCCAGCAGCCCCCCGGGACTAGCGGGAGGTTGCGAGCAGTACTTC. Amino acid sequence: CASSPPGLAGGCEQYF.

This clone was seen a handful of times. This sequence joins TRBV7-2 and TRBJ2-3; D possibly corresponds to TRBD1 (6 bases). Deletions cut 5 bases from V and 1 base from J, with 16 bases between. CDR1 and CDR2 (germline): SGHTA, FQGNSA. The CDR3 consists of 16 residues. CDR3 protein: CASSNGGQKGTDTQYF. The DNA for the CDR3 is TGTGCCAGCAGCAACGGAGGACAGAAGGGCACAGATACGCAGTATTTT.

The chain uses TRBV5-5 and TRBJ2-4; 7 bases match TRBD1. Per the germline V gene, CDR1 is SGHKS and CDR2 is YYEKEE (reference sequence). The CDR3 has 14 amino acids. V shed 2 bases, J shed 5 bases, and the junction held 4 bases outside the gene matches. The CDR3 loop is CASSFDDRENIQYF. The CDR3 DNA sequence: TGTGCCAGCAGCTTTGATGACAGGGAAAACATTCAGTACTTC.

V and J are TRBV19 and TRBJ2-6, with 8 positions matching TRBD2. The V and J ends lost 3 bases and 0 bases, in that order; junction bases with no gene match: 13. The CDR3 sequence is 20 residues long. CDR1 and CDR2 (germline): LNHDA, SQIVND (reference sequence). CDR3: CASSIYSLSGTYSGANVLTF. In DNA form, the CDR3 reads TGTGCCAGTAGTATCTATTCTCTTAGCGGGACCTACTCTGGGGCCAACGTCCTGACTTTC.

The chain is built from TRBV27 and TRBJ2-2; maybe TRBD1 (5 bases). The germline V gene encodes CDR1 MNHEY and CDR2 SMNVEV (reference sequence). The CDR3 runs to 16 residues. The V gene lost 1 base and the J gene lost 5 bases, with 14 bases spanning the gap. As DNA, the CDR3 is TGTGCCAGCAGTTTATTAGGTGGGGCCGAAACCGGGGAGCTGTTTTTT. Translation gives CASSLLGGAETGELFF.